This TCR beta chain was sequenced in a study of blood T cell repertoires in COVID-19. Researchers sorted participants into cohorts using their self-reported clinical history. Assay used: immunoSEQ multiplex PCR; TCRdb lists only in-frame clones, some missing. The repertoire holds roughly 240,000 clones, with about 82% as singletons. The CDR3 consists of 15 residues. The V gene end was trimmed by 1 base and the J gene end by 7 bases; junction bases not matched to a gene: 8. In germline, CDR1 is LGHDT, CDR2 YNNKEL (reference sequence). The source of this sequence is a woman between 50 and 59 years old with acute COVID-19. Material for sequencing was PBMCs or T cells enriched from blood (not recorded which). The chain recombines TRBV3-1 (or the pseudogene TRBV3-2) with TRBJ1-2, with 8 bases that match TRBD1. CDR3 nucleotides: TGTGCCAGCAGCCAAGTTAGGGGAGACAGGGGTGGCTACACCTTC. Translated, it gives CASSQVRGDRGGYTF.